The 9 T cell receptor beta chains below were found in one sample sequenced in a study of somatic mutations in cytotoxic T cells in rheumatoid arthritis (dated by TCRdb to between 2016 and 2019). The protocol used for the library was the immunoSEQ multiplex PCR assay. This immuneACCESS table, as held by TCRdb, lists in-frame sequences with V and J called but not all clones. Of the missing ones, under half trace to an unresolved V gene in checked studies; the others have no known cause. For this sample the table gives 15,000 or so clones, of which roughly 74% were detected only once. The top ten hold around a sixth of the sample. The sample was CD8+ T cells sorted from blood. The origin of the receptors is an adult with rheumatoid arthritis.

The chain recombines TRBV7-6 with TRBJ2-2; 7 bases line up with TRBD1. CDR3 length: 19 residues. Germline-derived CDR1 and CDR2 are SGHVS and FNYEAQ. V was pared by 2 bases and J by 1 base, with 13 bases of the junction left unmatched. DNA of the CDR3: TGTGCCAGCAGCTTATTCCAGGGACAGATAATTCTGAACACCGGGGAGCTGTTTTTT. Its translation: CASSLFQGQIILNTGELFF.

The rearrangement uses TRBV7-9 and TRBJ1-4; the D is unclear. This CDR3 spans 14 amino acids. V was cut by 3 bases and J by 1 base, with 6 bases left in between. The germline V gene has CDR1 SEHNR and CDR2 FQNEAQ (reference sequence). The CDR3 coding sequence is TGTGCCAGCAGCTTTGAGGGAACTAATGAAAAACTGTTTTTT. Translated, it gives CASSFEGTNEKLFF.

The V and J genes are TRBV25-1 and TRBJ2-5; D tentatively reads TRBD1 or TRBD2 (6 bases each). CDR1 is MGHDK, CDR2 SYGVNS, per germline. This CDR3 contains 16 residues. Deletions cut 0 bases from V and 1 base from J, with 12 bases between. CDR3 region: CASSEYEGGPQETQYF. The CDR3 DNA is TGTGCCAGCAGTGAATATGAGGGGGGCCCCCAAGAGACCCAGTACTTC. Based on the CDR3 plus reference TRBV25-1 and TRBJ2-5, the full variable domain is EADIYQTPRYLVIGTGKKITLECSQTMGHDKMYWYQQDPGMELHLIHYSYGVNSTEKGDLSSESTVSRIRTEHFPLTLESARPSHTSQYLCASSEYEGGPQETQYFGPGTRLLVL.

The rearrangement links TRBV30 to TRBJ2-1; D ambiguous. V dropped 1 base and J dropped 3 bases, with 10 bases sitting between them. The CDR3 runs to 14 residues. Looked up from germline, CDR1 is GTSNPN and CDR2 is SVGIG (reference sequence). The CDR3 reads CAWSDWTNYNEQFF. CDR3 DNA sequence: TGTGCCTGGAGTGACTGGACGAACTACAATGAGCAGTTCTTC. Using reference TRBV30 and TRBJ2-1 for the parts outside the CDR3, the full variable domain is SQTIHQWPATLVQPVGSPLSLECTVEGTSNPNLYWYRQAAGRGLQLLFYSVGIGQISSEVPQNLSASRPQDRQFILSSKKLLLSDSGFYLCAWSDWTNYNEQFFGPGTRLTVL.

The chain is built from TRBV10-3 and TRBJ2-5; D unresolved. Trimming took off 0 bases at V and 1 base at J, with 6 bases between the two ends. The CDR3 covers 14 residues. The germline gives CDR1 ENHRY, CDR2 SYGVKD. CDR3 protein: CAISESSPQETQYF. CDR3 nucleotides: TGTGCCATCAGTGAGTCTTCTCCCCAAGAGACCCAGTACTTC.

The chain couples TRBV25-1 to TRBJ1-1; 7 nucleotides agree with TRBD1. This CDR3 contains 14 residues. The junction had 5 bases not matched to a gene; V was cut back by 3 bases and J by 4 bases. Per the germline V gene, CDR1 is MGHDK and CDR2 is SYGVNS. The CDR3 DNA reads TGTGCCAGCAGTGACCTAAACAGGGGCACTGAAGCTTTCTTT. This encodes CASSDLNRGTEAFF.

The chain employs TRBV16 and TRBJ1-1; D uncertain. The CDR3 loop spans 12 amino acids. Germline CDR1 KGHSY, CDR2 FQNENV. V was pared by 6 bases and J by 6 bases, with 11 bases between. CDR3 amino acids: CASSRVLSEAFF. DNA of the CDR3: TGTGCCAGCAGTAGAGTATTGTCTGAAGCTTTCTTT.

The V call is TRBV11-2, the J call TRBJ2-1; D gene ambiguous. Trimming pared 2 bases from V and 6 bases from J, leaving 11 bases between. The germline V gene has CDR1 SGHAT and CDR2 FQNNGV. The CDR3 spans 14 residues. The CDR3 DNA reads TGTGCCAGCAGCTTACTGGGCCAAGGCAATGAGCAGTTCTTC. This codes for CASSLLGQGNEQFF.

The chain employs TRBV7-8 and TRBJ1-1, with no clear D. The ends were cut back, 4 bases at V and 3 bases at J, with 9 bases in the middle. Germline values: CDR1 SGHVS, CDR2 FQNEAQ. This CDR3 is built from 13 residues. The CDR3 coding sequence is TGTGCCAGCAGCTCTCTCGGGGACACTGAAGCTTTCTTT. Translated: CASSSLGDTEAFF.